Reported below is one T cell receptor (beta chain). This sample was included in a study of blood T cells in healthy people across ages. Through a sample-barcoded 5' primer and a J-beta primer mix, a second PCR was run for roughly 6 to 11 cycles. TCRdb re-called the 5' RACE reads through MiXCR, storing one row per CDR3 protein. The sample yields about 780,000 distinct CDR3 sequences, roughly 24% seen once. The CDR3 is made up of 13 amino acids. Per germline, CDR1 LNHDA and CDR2 SQIVND (reference sequence). Trimming took off 10 bases at V and 1 base at J, with 10 bases between the two ends. These data also featured in a second study, about T cells of mothers and their children. That paper adds: Related mother-child pairs showed slightly higher but non-significant overlap than unrelated pairs.

The rearrangement uses TRBV19 and TRBJ1-4; a possible D gene is TRBD1 (5 bases). The sequence came from a boy between 10 and 17 years old in good health. The sample taken for sequencing was blood. The CDR3: CATATETNEKLFF. Written as DNA, the CDR3 is TGTGCCACCGCGACAGAAACTAATGAAAAACTGTTTTTT.